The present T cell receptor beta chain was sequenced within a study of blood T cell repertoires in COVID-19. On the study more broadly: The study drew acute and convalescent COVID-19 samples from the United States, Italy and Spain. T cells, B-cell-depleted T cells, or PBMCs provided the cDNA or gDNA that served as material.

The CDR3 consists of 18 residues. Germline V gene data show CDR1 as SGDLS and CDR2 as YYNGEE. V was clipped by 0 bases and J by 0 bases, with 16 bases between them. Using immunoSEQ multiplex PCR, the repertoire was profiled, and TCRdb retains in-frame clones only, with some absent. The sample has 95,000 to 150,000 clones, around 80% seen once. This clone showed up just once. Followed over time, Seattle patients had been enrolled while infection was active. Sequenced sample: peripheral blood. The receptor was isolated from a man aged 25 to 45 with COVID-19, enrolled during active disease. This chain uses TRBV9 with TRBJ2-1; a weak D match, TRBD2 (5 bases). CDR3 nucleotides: TGTGCCAGCAGCGTAGGGACGGAGACTAATCTCTCCTACAATGAGCAGTTCTTC. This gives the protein CASSVGTETNLSYNEQFF.